This TCR beta chain was sequenced in a study of shared clonotypes between healthy human individuals. Each PCR replicate from the sorted subsets contained 150 to 250 ng DNA, which is roughly 33,000 T cell genomes. The method was immunoSEQ multiplex PCR; TCRdb's version includes in-frame clones alone and lacks a portion of them. The sample holds hundreds of thousands of clones, around 72% seen once. The sample was memory CD4+ T cells sorted from blood. As to subset: CD45RA-negative fraction. This receptor was obtained from a young woman in good health.

The CDR3: CASSPHGSLGGDQPQHF. The CDR3 coding sequence is TGTGCCAGCAGCCCGCACGGGTCTCTGGGGGGCGATCAGCCCCAGCATTTT. This chain joins TRBV4-2 and TRBJ1-5, with a tentative D call TRBD1 (6 bases). The CDR3 totals 17 residues. V lost 4 bases and J 5 bases, leaving 21 bases between the germline ends. CDR1 is LGHNA and CDR2 is YNFKEQ in the germline V gene.